Presented here are 8 T cell receptor beta chains from one specimen sequenced in a study of CD8 T cells in ankylosing spondylitis. TCRdb used MiXCR to reprocess the 5' RACE reads, holding one entry per CDR3 protein. Of some 800,000 distinct CDR3 sequences listed, 10% to 15% are singletons. For these receptors, no antigen is known. Study conclusions and caveats: A TCR beta motif made of roughly eight highly homologous variants seemed typical of ankylosing spondylitis blood.

Sequencing was done on a sample of blood, either unsorted or a sorted T cell fraction (not recorded which). The receptors stem from a male donor with ankylosing spondylitis.

The rearrangement joins TRBV7-3 to TRBJ2-5, with 8 bases aligning to TRBD2. CDR1 is SGHTA, CDR2 FQGTGA, per germline. V lost 1 base and J lost 2; bases outside the gene matches: 3. CDR3 length: 15 amino acids. CDR3 DNA sequence: TGTGCCAGCAGCTTAAACGGGGGGGGACAAGAGACCCAGTACTTC. This codes for CASSLNGGGQETQYF. The full variable domain, its missing parts supplied by reference TRBV7-3 and TRBJ2-5, is GAGVSQTPSNKVTEKGKYVELRCDPISGHTALYWYRQSLGQGPEFLIYFQGTGAADDSGLPNDRFFAVRPEGSVSTLKIQRTERGDSAVYLCASSLNGGGQETQYFGPGTRLLVL.

This clonotype was recorded a few times. The chain employs TRBV6-4 and TRBJ1-1; D unclear. The CDR3 extends over 11 amino acids. Germline V gene sequence: CDR1 MRHNA, CDR2 SNTAGT. The V end was cut by 6 bases, the J end by 6 bases, with 8 bases between. CDR3 residues: CASSPPPEAFF. CDR3 in DNA: TGTGCCAGCAGCCCTCCCCCTGAAGCTTTCTTT.

The genes are TRBV5-5 and TRBJ2-1, with a possible D match to TRBD2 (6 bases). The CDR3 consists of 16 residues. Trimming removed 2 bases from V and 0 bases from J, with 12 bases in between. Germline values: CDR1 SGHKS, CDR2 YYEKEE (reference sequence). CDR3 sequence: CASSFMGGTSYNEQFF. In nucleotides, the CDR3 is TGTGCCAGCAGCTTTATGGGGGGTACCTCCTACAATGAGCAGTTCTTC.

A few counts support this clonotype. CDR3 residues: CASGERDCSYNEQFF. The CDR3 DNA is TGTGCCAGCGGGGAGCGGGACTGCTCCTACAATGAGCAGTTCTTC. The chain has TRBV21-1 and TRBJ2-1; no DNA check was done on the table's D call, TRBD2. TRBV21-1 is noted as a pseudogene. This CDR3 spans 15 amino acids.

This clonotype was detected ten times or more. The chain joins TRBV7-9 to TRBJ1-1; no reliable D call. CDR1 and CDR2 (germline): SEHNR, FQNEAQ (reference sequence). The V and J ends lost 5 bases and 1 base respectively, with 8 bases between them. This CDR3 region has 13 residues. The CDR3 protein is CASSPVQNTEAFF. The CDR3 DNA sequence: TGTGCCAGCAGCCCGGTCCAGAACACTGAAGCTTTCTTT. Full variable domain (outside the CDR3, taken from reference TRBV7-9 and TRBJ1-1): DTGVSQNPRHKITKRGQNVTFRCDPISEHNRLYWYRQTLGQGPEFLTYFQNEAQLEKSRLLSDRFSAERPKGSFSTLEIQRTEQGDSAMYLCASSPVQNTEAFFGQGTRLTVV.

This chain joins TRBV20-1 and TRBJ2-5; either TRBD1 or TRBD2 may supply D (5 bases each). V was clipped by 6 bases and J by 5 bases, with 22 bases between them. From germline, CDR1 is DFQATT and CDR2 SNEGSKA (reference sequence). The CDR3 has 15 residues. DNA for the CDR3: TGCAGTGCGACGGGGACGTTAACCCTTGGGGAGACCCAGTACTTC. Protein: CSATGTLTLGETQYF.

This clonotype was counted only a few times. The chain is built from TRBV5-1 and TRBJ2-2, with 8 bases fitting TRBD2. CDR1 SGHRS and CDR2 YFSETQ come from the germline V gene. Trimming removed 4 bases from V and 7 bases from J; junction bases left unmatched: 9. CDR3 length: 15 residues. The CDR3 is CASSDGLAVGGELFF. The CDR3 DNA sequence: TGCGCCAGCAGCGACGGACTAGCCGTTGGCGGGGAGCTGTTTTTT.

This clonotype was observed many times. The chain employs TRBV5-5 and TRBJ2-1; 7 bases line up with TRBD1. V lost 4 bases and J lost 2; bases outside the gene matches: 6. The CDR3 is made up of 15 amino acids. Looked up from germline, CDR1 is SGHKS and CDR2 is YYEKEE (reference sequence). CDR3 nucleotides: TGTGCCAGCAGCCTTACAGGGGATACCTACAATGAGCAGTTCTTC. It yields the protein CASSLTGDTYNEQFF. The full variable domain, rest sourced from reference TRBV5-5 and TRBJ2-1, is DAGVTQSPTHLIKTRGQQVTLRCSPISGHKSVSWYQQVLGQGPQFIFQYYEKEERGRGNFPDRFSARQFPNYSSELNVNALLLGDSALYLCASSLTGDTYNEQFFGPGTRLTVL.